This is a list of T cell receptor beta chains from one sample in a study of blood T cell repertoires in COVID-19. Assay used: immunoSEQ multiplex PCR; TCRdb lists only in-frame clones, some missing. The table shows fewer than 300,000 clones, with 75% to 90% occurring only once. Material for sequencing was peripheral blood. Source of these receptors: a woman aged 45 to 65 with COVID-19, enrolled during active disease. Both conserved end residues are part of each CDR3. The order of the fields is V gene, clone size, D gene, J gene, CDR3 protein, CDR3 DNA. D genes are given only for firm matches. Clone size is stated in some rows and not others, as once, few, many or a class when expanded.

V: TRBV15
size: .
D: .
J: TRBJ1-2
CDR3: CATSEGGRGHPIGLIPRGYTF
DNA: TGTGCCACCAGCGAGGGTGGGAGGGGTCATCCGATAGGGTTAATCCCCCGGGGCTACACCTTC

V: TRBV30
size: once
D: TRBD1
J: TRBJ2-4
CDR3: CAWRFRQGNIQYF
DNA: TGTGCCTGGAGGTTCCGACAGGGAAACATTCAGTACTTC

V: TRBV2
size: .
D: TRBD2
J: TRBJ2-3
CDR3: CASSVGGTSGRTDTQYF
DNA: TGTGCCAGCAGTGTCGGAGGGACTAGCGGTCGCACAGATACGCAGTATTTT

V: TRBV7-9
size: .
D: .
J: TRBJ1-2
CDR3: CASSLAAGAYGYTF
DNA: TGTGCCAGCAGCTTAGCGGCGGGGGCCTATGGCTACACCTTC

V: TRBV18
size: .
D: .
J: TRBJ2-2
CDR3: CASSQSRGLNTGELFF
DNA: TGTGCCAGCTCACAGAGTCGAGGGCTTAACACCGGGGAGCTGTTTTTT

V: TRBV9
size: .
D: TRBD1
J: TRBJ2-7
CDR3: CASSVGQGAYEQYF
DNA: TGTGCCAGCAGCGTAGGACAGGGCGCCTACGAGCAGTACTTC

V: TRBV4-2
size: once
D: TRBD2
J: TRBJ2-4
CDR3: CASSQDLTSGGGKNIQYF
DNA: TGTGCCAGCAGCCAAGATTTGACTAGCGGGGGGGGGAAAAACATTCAGTACTTC

V: TRBV10-3
size: .
D: TRBD2
J: TRBJ2-3
CDR3: CAISEGLAGESTDTQYF
DNA: TGTGCCATCAGTGAGGGACTAGCGGGAGAGAGCACAGATACGCAGTATTTT

V: TRBV10-1
size: few
D: .
J: TRBJ2-2
CDR3: CASSDDSVSYTGELFF
DNA: TGCGCCAGCAGTGACGACAGCGTCAGCTACACCGGGGAGCTGTTTTTT

V: TRBV6-1
size: .
D: .
J: TRBJ1-3
CDR3: CASSELRQVGNTIYF
DNA: TGTGCCAGCAGTGAGTTAAGACAAGTCGGAAACACCATATATTTT

V: TRBV7-2
size: .
D: .
J: TRBJ1-4
CDR3: CASSGRTEEKLFF
DNA: TGTGCCAGCAGCGGTCGGACAGAAGAAAAACTGTTTTTT

V: TRBV6-5
size: .
D: .
J: TRBJ2-7
CDR3: CASSYSRRYEQYF
DNA: TGTGCCAGCAGTTACTCGAGGAGGTACGAGCAGTACTTC

V: TRBV7-2
size: .
D: TRBD1
J: TRBJ2-7
CDR3: CAIRGQGTSYEQYF
DNA: TGTGCCATCCGGGGACAGGGGACCTCCTACGAGCAGTACTTC

V: TRBV7-8
size: .
D: .
J: TRBJ1-5
CDR3: CASSLAQGRYSNQPQHF
DNA: TGTGCCAGCAGCTTAGCCCAGGGTCGGTATAGCAATCAGCCCCAGCATTTT

V: TRBV29-1
size: once
D: .
J: TRBJ1-1
CDR3: CSVVRVGNTEAFF
DNA: TGCAGCGTTGTCAGGGTTGGCAACACTGAAGCTTTCTTT

V: TRBV7-2
size: .
D: .
J: TRBJ2-1
CDR3: CASSFGWRSSEQFF
DNA: TGTGCCAGCAGCTTTGGTTGGAGATCCAGTGAGCAGTTCTTC

V: TRBV11-2
size: few
D: .
J: TRBJ1-1
CDR3: CASSLENGANTEAFF
DNA: TGTGCCAGCAGCTTAGAGAACGGAGCGAACACTGAAGCTTTCTTT

V: TRBV4-1
size: .
D: .
J: TRBJ2-7
CDR3: CASSQVTIGEQYF
DNA: TGCGCCAGCAGCCAAGTCACTATCGGTGAGCAGTACTTC

V: TRBV27
size: .
D: .
J: TRBJ1-4
CDR3: CASSYRVGEKLFF
DNA: TGTGCCAGCAGTTACAGGGTTGGTGAAAAACTGTTTTTT

V: TRBV2
size: .
D: .
J: TRBJ2-2
CDR3: CASSFRGNTGELFF
DNA: TGTGCCAGCTCCTTTCGGGGGAACACCGGGGAGCTGTTTTTT

V: TRBV2
size: .
D: TRBD1
J: TRBJ1-2
CDR3: CASSEAGTGRDGYTF
DNA: TGTGCCAGCAGTGAAGCGGGGACAGGGCGCGATGGCTACACCTTC

V: TRBV5-4
size: few
D: TRBD1
J: TRBJ2-5
CDR3: CASSLRTGSETQYF
DNA: TGTGCCAGCAGTCTTAGGACAGGCTCGGAGACCCAGTACTTC

V: TRBV5-1
size: .
D: TRBD1
J: TRBJ1-1
CDR3: CASSLAGGNTEAFF
DNA: TGCGCCAGCAGCTTGGCAGGGGGGAACACTGAAGCTTTCTTT